This TCR beta chain is from a study of blood T cells in healthy people across ages (dated by TCRdb to about 2015). About the investigation overall: In model experiments, template switching captured about one uniquely barcoded TCR beta cDNA molecule for every two T cells. To track age-related changes in TCR beta repertoire diversity, the study relied on deep sequencing normalized with unique cDNA molecular identifiers. Four age groups were formed from the donors: young (average about 17 years), middle-aged (just under 40), aged (62) and long-lived (about 80). Using the same blood draw, the study looked at two additional independent replicas of 1 million unique cDNA reads for two donors, one aged 18 to 30 and the other aged 80 or older.

Broader findings and caveats from the paper: Compared with the aged group, the long-lived group had more naive CD4+ T cells, fewer expanded clones and increased TCR diversity, suggesting age selection. Bulk unsorted PBMC profiling prevented conclusive comparison of naive and antigen-experienced compartments. Observed TCR beta diversity per million T cells fell roughly linearly with age, and a significant reduction was already apparent by age about 38. Estimates of total diversity from one million sequenced T cells were regarded as lower bounds and underestimates. Because donor CMV infection status was unknown, age-related changes in expanded clonotypes were potentially confounded. A strong correlation was found between observed TCR beta diversity and the percentage of naive T cells measured by flow cytometry.

This clonotype was seen many times. Its antigen is still unknown. Per-nucleotide qualities are absent, and no much larger clonotype sits a single base away. V is clipped by 4 bases and J by 0 bases, and the sequence between their germline boundaries is 6 bases long. For CDR1 and CDR2, the germline V gene (reference sequence) lists LGHDT and YNNKEL. The cysteine opens and the phenylalanine closes a CDR3 of 13 amino acids. The read is trimmed to its CDR3 DNA, 39 bases read in frame from base 1. Library method: 5' RACE. Reads for this sample came from an Illumina HiSeq 2500. A second PCR of about 7 to 12 cycles was performed with a sample-barcoded 5' primer and a J-beta primer mix. Each TCR beta cDNA molecule received a unique molecular identifier from a template-switch 5' adaptor carrying 12 random nucleotides. At least 2.5 million CDR3-containing paired-end reads were obtained from each sample. The Mint cDNA synthesis kit, primed by a TRBC-specific oligonucleotide, was used to synthesize first-strand cDNA from all RNA. Following uracil-DNA glycosylase treatment, all cDNA underwent a first 18-cycle PCR with the universal primers M1SS and BC2_uni_R. As for the authors' bioinformatics: Normalization of each sample was performed by random selection of 1 million high-quality reads, each carrying a distinct molecular identifier. Reads sharing molecular identifiers were discarded rather than binned into consensus sequences. MiTCR, with a Q25 quality threshold and the strictest error-elimination algorithm, was used for CDR3 identification, clonotype clustering and error correction. A nonparametric unseen species model with Euler transformation was used to estimate lower-bound total TCR beta diversity. TCRdb trimmed the raw reads at Q25, called clones with MiXCR and kept productive beta chains. Rows with a matching CDR3 protein are joined into one entry that keeps the most common DNA and genes. TCRdb, not the original authors, processed these V and J calls. The sample records about 570,000 distinct CDR3 sequences, about 25% of which are singletons. Roughly 3.5% of the sample rests with the top ten.

Donors were roughly 40 systemically healthy Caucasian individuals from Russia aged roughly 6 to 100 years. Each donor gave 8 to 10 milliliters of peripheral blood, drawn into EDTA-treated Vacutainer tubes. PBMCs were isolated by Ficoll-Paque density-gradient centrifugation, with at least 7 million obtained per sample. Total RNA, at least 6 micrograms per sample, was extracted from PBMCs with Trizol reagent. For every donor, an aliquot of PBMCs went through flow cytometry to measure the percentages of naive CD45RAhigh/CD27high T cells. This same sample was also part of a study on T cells of mothers and their children. In that second paper, the authors write: Nine systemically healthy Caucasian individuals, comprising three mothers and their six children, were included as donors. cDNA synthesis used all of the extracted RNA, with 1.5 ug of RNA in each 15 ul reaction. In the second PCR, the M1S primer introduced both the sample barcodes and 2-4 random nucleotides. Over 9.5 million TCR beta CDR3 reads were obtained for each mother, and around 2.7 million reads were obtained for each child. Thymic selection similarly shapes TCR recombination output in related and unrelated pairs, with minor effect from inherited differences. Related mother-child pairs always showed normalized repertoire overlap that was slightly higher than in unrelated mother-child pairs, though the difference was never significant. No persistent microchimeric T cell clones were detected, at a sensitivity of 90 to 100 clones per million clonotypes. In the study, deep NGS was used to compare the TCR beta repertoires of mothers and children, and features distinguishing related mother-child pairs from unrelated individuals were sought. Mothers averaged around 43 +/- 4 years of age and children averaged around 10 +/- 4 years. After adapter ligation with NEBNext reagents, the libraries were sequenced on Illumina HiSeq 2000 with 100+100 nt paired-end reads. Mother and child libraries were prepared a month apart and sequenced in separate runs to prevent cross-contamination. For each donor, between roughly 500,000 and 2,100,000 distinct TCR beta clonotypes were identified. Naive TCR beta clonotypes were estimated from low-frequency clonotypes matched to each donor's FACS-determined naive share, without sorting.

Recombination connected TRBV3-1 to TRBJ1-2, with the D gene not confidently named. The TCR was taken from a boy under 10 years old in good health. Sequenced material: blood. The bases read TGTGCCAGCAGCCTTGGGGCTAACTATGGCTACACCTTC. The encoded protein is CASSLGANYGYTF.